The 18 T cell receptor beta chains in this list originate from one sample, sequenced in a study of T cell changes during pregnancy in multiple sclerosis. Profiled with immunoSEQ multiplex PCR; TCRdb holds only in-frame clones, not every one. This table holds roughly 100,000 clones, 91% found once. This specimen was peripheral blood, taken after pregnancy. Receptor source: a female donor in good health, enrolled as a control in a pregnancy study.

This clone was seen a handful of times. The CDR3 DNA follows: TGTGCCAGCAGTTTACGAAGGGGCTATGGCTACACCTTC. As protein: CASSLRRGYGYTF. The chain links TRBV27 to TRBJ1-2; D may be TRBD1 (5 bases). Germline V gene sequence: CDR1 MNHEY, CDR2 SMNVEV (reference sequence). The CDR3 contains 13 residues. Between the trimmed V and J ends, which lost 2 bases and 4 bases, there was a span of 8 bases.

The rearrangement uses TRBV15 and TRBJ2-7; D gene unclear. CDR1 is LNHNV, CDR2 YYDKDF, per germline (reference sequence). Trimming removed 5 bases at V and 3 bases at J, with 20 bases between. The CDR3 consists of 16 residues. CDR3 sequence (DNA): TGTGCCACCAGCCGGCCAGCGACTGCCCTAGACTACGAGCAGTACTTC. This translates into CATSRPATALDYEQYF.

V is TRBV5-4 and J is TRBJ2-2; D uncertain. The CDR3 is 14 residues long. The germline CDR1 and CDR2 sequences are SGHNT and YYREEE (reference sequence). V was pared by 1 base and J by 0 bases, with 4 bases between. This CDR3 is CASSLPANTGELFF. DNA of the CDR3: TGTGCCAGCAGCTTGCCCGCGAACACCGGGGAGCTGTTTTTT.

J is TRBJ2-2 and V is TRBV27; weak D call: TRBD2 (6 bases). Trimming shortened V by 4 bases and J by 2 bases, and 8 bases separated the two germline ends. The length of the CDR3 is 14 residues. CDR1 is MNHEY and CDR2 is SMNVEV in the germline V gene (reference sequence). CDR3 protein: CASSSGLNTGELFF. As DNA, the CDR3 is TGTGCCAGCAGTTCGGGACTTAACACCGGGGAGCTGTTTTTT.

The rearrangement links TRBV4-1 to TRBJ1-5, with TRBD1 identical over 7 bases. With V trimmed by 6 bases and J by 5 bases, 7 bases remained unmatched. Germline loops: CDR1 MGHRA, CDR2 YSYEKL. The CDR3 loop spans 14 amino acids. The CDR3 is CASSRQGGDQPQHF. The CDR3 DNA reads TGCGCCAGCAGTCGACAGGGTGGGGATCAGCCCCAGCATTTT.

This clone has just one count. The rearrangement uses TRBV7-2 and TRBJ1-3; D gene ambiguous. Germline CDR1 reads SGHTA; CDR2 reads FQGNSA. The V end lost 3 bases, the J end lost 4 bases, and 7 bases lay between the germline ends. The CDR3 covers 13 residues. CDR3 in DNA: TGTGCCAGCAGCTTTAATTCCGGAAACACCATATATTTT. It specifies CASSFNSGNTIYF.

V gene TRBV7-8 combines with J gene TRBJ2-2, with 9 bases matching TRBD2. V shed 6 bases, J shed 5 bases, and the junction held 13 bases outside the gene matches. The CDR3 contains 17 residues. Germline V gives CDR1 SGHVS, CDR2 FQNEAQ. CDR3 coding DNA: TGTGCCAGCAGGGAACGCGGGGGGGCGGGCAGGACCGGGGAGCTGTTTTTT. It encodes CASRERGGAGRTGELFF.

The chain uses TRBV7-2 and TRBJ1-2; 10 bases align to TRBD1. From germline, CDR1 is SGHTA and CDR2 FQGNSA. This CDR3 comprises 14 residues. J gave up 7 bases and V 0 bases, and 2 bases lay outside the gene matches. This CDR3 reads CASSLAGTGVGYTF. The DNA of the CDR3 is TGTGCCAGCAGCTTAGCCGGGACAGGGGTTGGCTACACCTTC.

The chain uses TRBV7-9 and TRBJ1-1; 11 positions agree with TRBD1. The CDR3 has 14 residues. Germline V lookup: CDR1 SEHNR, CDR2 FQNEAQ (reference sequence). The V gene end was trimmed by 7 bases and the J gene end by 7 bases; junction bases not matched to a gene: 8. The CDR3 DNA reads TGTGCCAGCATCAGGACAGGGGGCTTGGGTGAAGCTTTCTTT. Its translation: CASIRTGGLGEAFF.

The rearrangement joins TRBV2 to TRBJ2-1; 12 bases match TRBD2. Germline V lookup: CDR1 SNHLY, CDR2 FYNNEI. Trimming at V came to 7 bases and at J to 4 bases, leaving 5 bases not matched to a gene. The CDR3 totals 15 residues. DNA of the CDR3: TGTGCCAGCACTGGGACTAGCGGGCAGTACAATGAGCAGTTCTTC. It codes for CASTGTSGQYNEQFF.

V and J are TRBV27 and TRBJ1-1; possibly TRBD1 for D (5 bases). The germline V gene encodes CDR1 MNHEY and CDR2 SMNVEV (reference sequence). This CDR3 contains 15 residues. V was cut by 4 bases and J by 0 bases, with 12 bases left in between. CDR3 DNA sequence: TGTGCCAGCAGTTCCTACGGGACTATGAACACTGAAGCTTTCTTT. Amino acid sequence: CASSSYGTMNTEAFF.

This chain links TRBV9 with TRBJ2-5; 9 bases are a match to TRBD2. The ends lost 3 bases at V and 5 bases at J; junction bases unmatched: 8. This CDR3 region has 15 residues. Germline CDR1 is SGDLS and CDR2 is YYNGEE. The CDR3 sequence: CASSAGLARHETQYF. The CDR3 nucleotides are TGTGCCAGCAGCGCCGGACTAGCGAGGCACGAGACCCAGTACTTC.

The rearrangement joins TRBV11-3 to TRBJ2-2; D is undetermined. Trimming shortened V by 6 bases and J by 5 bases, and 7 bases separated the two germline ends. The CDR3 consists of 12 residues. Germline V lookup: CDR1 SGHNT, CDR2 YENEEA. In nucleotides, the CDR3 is TGTGCCAGCAGTTCCCAGACCGGGGAGCTGTTTTTT. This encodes CASSSQTGELFF.

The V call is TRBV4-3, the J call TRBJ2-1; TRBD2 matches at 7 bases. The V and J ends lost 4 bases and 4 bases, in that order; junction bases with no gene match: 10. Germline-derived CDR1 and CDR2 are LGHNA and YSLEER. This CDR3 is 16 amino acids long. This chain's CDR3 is CASSPGTTGGYNEQFF. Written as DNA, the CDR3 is TGCGCCAGCAGCCCAGGGACTACCGGGGGGTACAATGAGCAGTTCTTC.

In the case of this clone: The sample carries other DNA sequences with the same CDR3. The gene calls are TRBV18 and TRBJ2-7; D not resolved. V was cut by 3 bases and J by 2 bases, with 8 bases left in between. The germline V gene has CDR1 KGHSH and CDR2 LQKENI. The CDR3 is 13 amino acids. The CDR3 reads CASSPYSTYEQYF. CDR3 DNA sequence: TGTGCCAGCTCACCGTACAGCACCTACGAGCAGTACTTC.

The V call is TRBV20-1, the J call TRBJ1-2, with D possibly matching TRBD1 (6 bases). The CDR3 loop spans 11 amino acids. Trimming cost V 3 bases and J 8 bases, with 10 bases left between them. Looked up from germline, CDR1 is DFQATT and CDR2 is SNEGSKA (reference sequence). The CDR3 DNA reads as TGCAGTGCTAGGACAGGAGCGGGCTACACCTTC. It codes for CSARTGAGYTF.

CDR3 nucleotides: TGTGCCAGCAGCGTCCGGGACAGGGACCACAATGAGCAGTTCTTC. Amino acid sequence: CASSVRDRDHNEQFF. The chain employs TRBV7-2 and TRBJ2-1, with 9 bases aligning to TRBD1. CDR1 SGHTA and CDR2 FQGNSA come from the germline V gene. CDR3 size: 15 residues. The V gene end was trimmed by 5 bases and the J gene end by 5 bases; junction bases not matched to a gene: 7.

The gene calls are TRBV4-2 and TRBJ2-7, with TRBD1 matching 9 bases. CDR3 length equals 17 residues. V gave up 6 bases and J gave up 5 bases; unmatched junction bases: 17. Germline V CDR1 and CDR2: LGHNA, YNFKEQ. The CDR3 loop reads CASRPGQGKERSNEQYF. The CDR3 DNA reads TGTGCCAGCAGACCGGGACAGGGCAAAGAAAGGAGCAACGAGCAGTACTTC.